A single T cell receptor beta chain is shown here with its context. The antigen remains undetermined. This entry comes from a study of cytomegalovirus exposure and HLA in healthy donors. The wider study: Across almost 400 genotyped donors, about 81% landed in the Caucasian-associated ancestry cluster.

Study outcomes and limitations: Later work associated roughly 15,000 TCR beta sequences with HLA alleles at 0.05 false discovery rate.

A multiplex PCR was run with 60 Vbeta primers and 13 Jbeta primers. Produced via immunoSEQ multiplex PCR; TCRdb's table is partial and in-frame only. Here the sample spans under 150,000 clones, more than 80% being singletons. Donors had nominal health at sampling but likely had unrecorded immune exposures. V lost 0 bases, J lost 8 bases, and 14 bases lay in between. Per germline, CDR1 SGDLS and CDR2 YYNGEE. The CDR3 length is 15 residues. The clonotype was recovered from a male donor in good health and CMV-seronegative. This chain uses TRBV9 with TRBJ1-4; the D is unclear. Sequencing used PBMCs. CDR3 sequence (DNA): TGTGCCAGCAGCGTAGTTGGAACAGTAAACGAAAAACTGTTTTTT. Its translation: CASSVVGTVNEKLFF.